The clone carrying this T cell receptor beta chain was seen only a few times. Its antigen is as yet unknown. TCRdb reprocessed the reads via MiXCR and lists one record per CDR3 protein. The data show approximately 500,000 distinct CDR3 sequences, about 11% seen once. The sample belongs to a study of T cell repertoires in cytomegalovirus infection. Study information: Based on public TCR beta signatures, there were indications of CMV infection and of a matching HLA type. Whole-study results and caveats: There were HLA-C-restricted CMV-specific TCR beta clonotypes dominating the ex vivo response. Cumulative frequency (of public TCR beta family members) identified carriers of CMV plus the relevant HLA.

V was trimmed by 1 base and J by 11 bases, leaving 15 bases between them. From germline, CDR1 is SGHDT and CDR2 YYEEEE. This CDR3 is built from 13 residues. The chain combines TRBV5-6 with TRBJ1-1; D gene unclear. Sequenced input: PBMCs. The TCR sequence derives from a human donor in good health (CMV status not recorded). Some clones in this sample may be carry-over from other donors' samples. The CDR3 region is CASSLYHRRVAFF. In DNA form, the CDR3 reads TGTGCCAGCAGCTTGTATCATCGGCGGGTGGCTTTCTTT.